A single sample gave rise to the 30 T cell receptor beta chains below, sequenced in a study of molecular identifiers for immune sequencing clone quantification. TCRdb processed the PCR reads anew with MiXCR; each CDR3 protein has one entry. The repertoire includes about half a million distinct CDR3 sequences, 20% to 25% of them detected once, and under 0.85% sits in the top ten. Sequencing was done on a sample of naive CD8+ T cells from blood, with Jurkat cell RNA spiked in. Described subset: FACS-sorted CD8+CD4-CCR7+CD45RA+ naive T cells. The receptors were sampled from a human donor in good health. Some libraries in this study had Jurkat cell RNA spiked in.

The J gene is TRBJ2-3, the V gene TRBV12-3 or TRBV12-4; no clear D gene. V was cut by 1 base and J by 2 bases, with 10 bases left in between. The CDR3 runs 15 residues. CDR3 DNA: TGTGCCAGCAGTTTAGAAGCCAAATACACAGATACGCAGTATTTT. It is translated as CASSLEAKYTDTQYF.

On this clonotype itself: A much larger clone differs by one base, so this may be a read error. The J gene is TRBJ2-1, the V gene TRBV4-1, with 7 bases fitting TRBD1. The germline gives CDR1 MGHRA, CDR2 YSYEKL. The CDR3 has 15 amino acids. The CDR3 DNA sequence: TGCACCAGCAGCCAGCAAGAACAGGGGAACAATGAGCAGTTCTTC. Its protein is CTSSQQEQGNNEQFF.

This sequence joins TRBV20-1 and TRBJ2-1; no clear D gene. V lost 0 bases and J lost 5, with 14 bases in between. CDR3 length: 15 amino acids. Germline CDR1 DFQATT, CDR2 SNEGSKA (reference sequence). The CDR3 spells CSARDLVGLNNEQFF. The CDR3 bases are TGCAGTGCTAGAGATTTAGTGGGTCTTAACAATGAGCAGTTCTTC.

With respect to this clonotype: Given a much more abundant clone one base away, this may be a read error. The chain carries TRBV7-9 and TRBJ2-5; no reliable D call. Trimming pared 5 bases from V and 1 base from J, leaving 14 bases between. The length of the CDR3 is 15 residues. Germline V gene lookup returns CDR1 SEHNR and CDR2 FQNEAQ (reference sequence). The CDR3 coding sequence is TGTGCCAGCAGCCCACCTCCGAGCCGCCAAGAGACCCAGTACTTC. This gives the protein CASSPPPSRQETQYF.

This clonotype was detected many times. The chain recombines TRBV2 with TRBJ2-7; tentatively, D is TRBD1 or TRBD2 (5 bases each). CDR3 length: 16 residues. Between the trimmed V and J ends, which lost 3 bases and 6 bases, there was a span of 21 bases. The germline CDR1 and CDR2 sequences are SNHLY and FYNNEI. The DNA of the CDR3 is TGTGCCAGCAGTGATCTGGCAACCAACACGAGGGGCGAGCAGTACTTC. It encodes CASSDLATNTRGEQYF.

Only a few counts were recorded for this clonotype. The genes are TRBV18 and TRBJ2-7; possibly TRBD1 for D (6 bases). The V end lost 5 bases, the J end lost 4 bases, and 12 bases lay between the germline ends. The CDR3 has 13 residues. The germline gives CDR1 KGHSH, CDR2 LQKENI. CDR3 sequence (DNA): TGTGCCAGCTCAGATGAACAGGGTTACGAGCAGTACTTC. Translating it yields CASSDEQGYEQYF.

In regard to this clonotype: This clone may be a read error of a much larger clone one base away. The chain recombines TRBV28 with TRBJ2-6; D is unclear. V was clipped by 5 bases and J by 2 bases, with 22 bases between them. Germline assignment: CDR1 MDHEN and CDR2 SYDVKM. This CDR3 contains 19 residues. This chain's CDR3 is CASSPRRSGTPAGANVLTF. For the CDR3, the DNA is TGTGCCAGCAGTCCGAGACGGTCTGGCACTCCCGCTGGGGCCAACGTCCTGACTTTC.

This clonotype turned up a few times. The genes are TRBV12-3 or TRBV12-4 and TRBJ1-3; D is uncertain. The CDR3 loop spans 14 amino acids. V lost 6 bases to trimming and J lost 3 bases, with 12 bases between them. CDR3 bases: TGTGCCAGCAGCCCTGTTTCTAGTGGAAACACCATATATTTT. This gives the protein CASSPVSSGNTIYF.

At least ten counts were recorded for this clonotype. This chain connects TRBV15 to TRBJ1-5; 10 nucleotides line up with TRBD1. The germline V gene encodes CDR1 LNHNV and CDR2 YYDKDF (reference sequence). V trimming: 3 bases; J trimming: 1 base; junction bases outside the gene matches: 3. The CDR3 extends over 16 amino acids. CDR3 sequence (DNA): TGTGCCACCAGCAGGGACAGGGGGTTAAGCAATCAGCCCCAGCATTTT. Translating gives CATSRDRGLSNQPQHF.

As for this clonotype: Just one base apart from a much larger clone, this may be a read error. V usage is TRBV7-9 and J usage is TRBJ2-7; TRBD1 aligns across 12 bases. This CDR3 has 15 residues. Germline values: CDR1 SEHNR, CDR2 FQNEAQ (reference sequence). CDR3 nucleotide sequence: TGTGCCAGCAGCCAAGGGACAGGGGGCGGTTACGAGCCGTACTTC. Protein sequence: CASSQGTGGGYEPYF.

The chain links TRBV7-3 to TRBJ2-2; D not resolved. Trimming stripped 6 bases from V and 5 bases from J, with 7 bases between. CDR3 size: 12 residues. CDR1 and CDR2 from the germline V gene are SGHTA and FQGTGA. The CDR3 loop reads CASSRATGELFF. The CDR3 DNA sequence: TGTGCCAGCAGTAGGGCAACCGGGGAGCTGTTTTTT. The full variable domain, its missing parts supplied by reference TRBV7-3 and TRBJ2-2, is GAGVSQTPSNKVTEKGKYVELRCDPISGHTALYWYRQSLGQGPEFLIYFQGTGAADDSGLPNDRFFAVRPEGSVSTLKIQRTERGDSAVYLCASSRATGELFFGEGSRLTVL.

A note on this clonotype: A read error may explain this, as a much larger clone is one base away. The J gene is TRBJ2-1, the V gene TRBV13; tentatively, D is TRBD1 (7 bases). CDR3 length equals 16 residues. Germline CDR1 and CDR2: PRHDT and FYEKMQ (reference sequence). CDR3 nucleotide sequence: TGTGCCAGCAGCACAAGTGGAGGGGGCGCCTACAATGAGCGGTTCTTC. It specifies CASSTSGGGAYNERFF.

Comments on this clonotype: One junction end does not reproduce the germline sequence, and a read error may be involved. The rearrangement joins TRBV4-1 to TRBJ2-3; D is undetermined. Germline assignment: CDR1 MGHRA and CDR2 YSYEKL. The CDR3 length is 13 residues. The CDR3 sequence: CASGHAPADTQYF. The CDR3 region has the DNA TGCGCCAGCGGCCATGCCCCTGCAGATACGCAGTATTTT.

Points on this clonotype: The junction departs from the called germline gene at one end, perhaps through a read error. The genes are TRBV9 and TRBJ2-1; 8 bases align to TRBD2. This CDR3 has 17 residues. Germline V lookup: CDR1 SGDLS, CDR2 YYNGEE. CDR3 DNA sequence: TGTGCCAGCAGCGCCGAGCCGAGCGGGAGAAGATACAATGAGCAGTCCTTC. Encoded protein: CASSAEPSGRRYNEQSF.

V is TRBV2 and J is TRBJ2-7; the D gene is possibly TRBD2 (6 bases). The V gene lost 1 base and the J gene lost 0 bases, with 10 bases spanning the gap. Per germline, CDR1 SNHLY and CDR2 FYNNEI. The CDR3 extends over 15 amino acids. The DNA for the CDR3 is TGTGCCAGCAGTGAAGTGGCGGGATTCTCCTACGAGCAGTACTTC. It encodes CASSEVAGFSYEQYF.

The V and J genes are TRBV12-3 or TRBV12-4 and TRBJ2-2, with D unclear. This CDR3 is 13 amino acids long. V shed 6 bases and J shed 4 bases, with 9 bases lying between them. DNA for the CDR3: TGTGCCAGCAGCCGCTGGACCACCGGGGAGCTGTTTTTT. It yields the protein CASSRWTTGELFF.

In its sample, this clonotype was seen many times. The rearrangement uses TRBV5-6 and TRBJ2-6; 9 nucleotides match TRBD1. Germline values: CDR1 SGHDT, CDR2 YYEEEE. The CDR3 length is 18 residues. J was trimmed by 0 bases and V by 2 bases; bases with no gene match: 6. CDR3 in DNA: TGTGCCAGCAGCTTCACAGGGGGCGGAAGCTCTGGGGCCAACGTCCTGACTTTC. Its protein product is CASSFTGGGSSGANVLTF. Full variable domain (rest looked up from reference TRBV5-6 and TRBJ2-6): DAGVTQSPTHLIKTRGQQVTLRCSPKSGHDTVSWYQQALGQGPQFIFQYYEEEERQRGNFPDRFSGHQFPNYSSELNVNALLLGDSALYLCASSFTGGGSSGANVLTFGAGSRLTVL.

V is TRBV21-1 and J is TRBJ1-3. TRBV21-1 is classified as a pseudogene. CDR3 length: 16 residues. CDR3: CASSMRDKHSGNTIYF. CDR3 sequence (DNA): TGTGCCAGCAGCATGAGGGACAAGCACTCTGGAAACACCATATATTTT.

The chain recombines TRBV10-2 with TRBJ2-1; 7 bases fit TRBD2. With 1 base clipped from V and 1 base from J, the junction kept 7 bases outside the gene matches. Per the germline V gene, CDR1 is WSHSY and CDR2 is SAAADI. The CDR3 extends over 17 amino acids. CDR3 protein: CASSEYVGGLSYNEQFF. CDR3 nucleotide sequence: TGCGCCAGCAGTGAGTACGTGGGAGGGCTTTCCTACAATGAGCAGTTCTTC.

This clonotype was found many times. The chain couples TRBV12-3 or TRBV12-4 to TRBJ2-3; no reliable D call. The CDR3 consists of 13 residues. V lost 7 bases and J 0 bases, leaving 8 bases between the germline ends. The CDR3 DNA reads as TGTGCCAGCACATTTTTCAGCACAGATACGCAGTATTTT. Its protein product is CASTFFSTDTQYF.

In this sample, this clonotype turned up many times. CDR3 in DNA: TGTGCCAGCGTGGACGGGGCGCGGGGCTACGAGCAGTACTTC. Its protein product is CASVDGARGYEQYF. J is TRBJ2-7 and V is TRBV7-9, with D perhaps TRBD2 (6 bases). The CDR3 runs 14 residues. V was trimmed by 8 bases and J by 3 bases, leaving 17 bases between them. Germline assignment: CDR1 SEHNR and CDR2 FQNEAQ (reference sequence). Based on the CDR3 plus reference TRBV7-9 and TRBJ2-7, the full variable domain is DTGVSQNPRHKITKRGQNVTFRCDPISEHNRLYWYRQTLGQGPEFLTYFQNEAQLEKSRLLSDRFSAERPKGSFSTLEIQRTEQGDSAMYLCASVDGARGYEQYFGPGTRLTVT.

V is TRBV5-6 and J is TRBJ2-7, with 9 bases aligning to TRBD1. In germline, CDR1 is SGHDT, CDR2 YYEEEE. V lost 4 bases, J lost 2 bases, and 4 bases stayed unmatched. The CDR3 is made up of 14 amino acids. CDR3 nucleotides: TGTGCCAGCAGCACAGGGGGCGCCGCCTACGAGCAGTACTTC. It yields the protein CASSTGGAAYEQYF.

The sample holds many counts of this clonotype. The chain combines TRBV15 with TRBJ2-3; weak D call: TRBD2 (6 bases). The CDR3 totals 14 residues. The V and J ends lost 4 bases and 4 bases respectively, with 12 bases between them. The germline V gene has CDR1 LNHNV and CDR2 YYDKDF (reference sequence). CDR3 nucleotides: TGTGCCACCAGCACCCTAGCGTCCGCAGATACGCAGTATTTT. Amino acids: CATSTLASADTQYF.

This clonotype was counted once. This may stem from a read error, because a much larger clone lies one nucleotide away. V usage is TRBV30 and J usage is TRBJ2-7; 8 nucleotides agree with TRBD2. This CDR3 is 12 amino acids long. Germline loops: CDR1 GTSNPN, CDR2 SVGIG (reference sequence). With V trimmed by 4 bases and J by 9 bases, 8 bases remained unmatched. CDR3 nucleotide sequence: TGTGCCTGGACCCCGCAGGCGGGGGGGCAGTACTTC. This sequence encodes CAWTPQAGGQYF.

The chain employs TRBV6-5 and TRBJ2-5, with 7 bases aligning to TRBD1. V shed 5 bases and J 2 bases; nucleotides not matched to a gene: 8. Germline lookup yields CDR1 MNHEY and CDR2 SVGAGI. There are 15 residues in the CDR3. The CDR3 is CASSMTRQGQETQYF. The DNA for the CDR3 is TGTGCCAGCAGTATGACCAGACAGGGTCAAGAGACCCAGTACTTC.

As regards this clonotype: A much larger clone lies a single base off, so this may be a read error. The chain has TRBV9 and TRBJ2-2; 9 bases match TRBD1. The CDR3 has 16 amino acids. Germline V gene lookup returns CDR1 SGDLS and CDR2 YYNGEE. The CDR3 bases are TGTGCCAGCAGCGGGAGACAGGGGGTATACACCGGGGAGCCGTTTTTT. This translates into CASSGRQGVYTGEPFF.

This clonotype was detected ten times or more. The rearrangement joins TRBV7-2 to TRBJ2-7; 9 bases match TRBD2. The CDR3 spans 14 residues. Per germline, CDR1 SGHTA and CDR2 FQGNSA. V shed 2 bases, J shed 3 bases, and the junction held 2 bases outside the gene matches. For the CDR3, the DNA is TGTGCCAGCAGCTTATCTAGCGGGGTCTACGAGCAGTACTTC. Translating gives CASSLSSGVYEQYF.

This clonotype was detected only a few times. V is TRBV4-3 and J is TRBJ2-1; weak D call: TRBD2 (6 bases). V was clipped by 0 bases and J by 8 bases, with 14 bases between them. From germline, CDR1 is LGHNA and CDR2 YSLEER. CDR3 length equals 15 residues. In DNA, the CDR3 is TGCGCCAGCAGCCAAGATTTTCGGGAGCGGGATGAGCAGTTCTTC. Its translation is CASSQDFRERDEQFF.

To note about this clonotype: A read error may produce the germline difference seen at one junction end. The chain's CDR3 is CGARENSGTYNEQFF. In nucleotides, the CDR3 is TGCGGTGCTAGAGAAAATAGCGGCACCTACAATGAGCAGTTCTTC. This chain connects TRBV20-1 to TRBJ2-1; possible D gene TRBD2, 6 bases. The CDR3 loop spans 15 amino acids. CDR1 and CDR2 from the germline V gene are DFQATT and SNEGSKA (reference sequence).

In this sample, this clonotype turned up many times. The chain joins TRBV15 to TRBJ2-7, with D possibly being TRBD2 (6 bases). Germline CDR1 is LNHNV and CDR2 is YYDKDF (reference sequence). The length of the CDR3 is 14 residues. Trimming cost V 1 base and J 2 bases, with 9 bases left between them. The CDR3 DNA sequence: TGTGCCACCAGCAGAGTTCCGGGAGCCTACGAGCAGTACTTC. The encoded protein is CATSRVPGAYEQYF.